The 27 T cell receptor beta chains reported below all come from one sample, sequenced in a study of early T cells in non-severe SARS-CoV-2 infection (dated by TCRdb to 2020 to 2022). The library was obtained by 5' RACE. TCRdb names NextSeq 500 as the instrument used. In-frame beta chains were kept once TCRdb had trimmed the public reads at Q25 with fastp and called clones with MiXCR. Rows are combined by CDR3 protein, so each entry shows the most common genes and DNA. The sample has some 40,000 distinct CDR3 sequences on record, around 5.8% of them singletons. Approximately 4% of the sample goes to the ten largest clones. This specimen consisted of whole blood, obtained at baseline. These TCRs come from an adult who was a healthcare worker with PCR-confirmed SARS-CoV-2 infection or an uninfected control (not recorded which).

This clonotype was detected ten times or more. The chain employs TRBV6-4 and TRBJ2-3, with 11 bases fitting TRBD1. The J segment lost 4 bases and the V segment lost 3 bases, leaving 0 bases of the junction unmatched. Per germline, CDR1 MRHNA and CDR2 SNTAGT. The CDR3 runs to 14 residues. Written as DNA, the CDR3 is TGTGCCAGCAGTGAGGGACAGGGGGCAGATACGCAGTATTTT. Translated: CASSEGQGADTQYF.

This clonotype showed up many times. This chain uses TRBV29-1 with TRBJ2-1, with TRBD2 as a possible D gene (6 bases). Germline CDR1 reads SQVTM; CDR2 reads ANQGSEA. This CDR3 is 13 amino acids long. The V end lost 5 bases, the J end lost 9 bases, and 17 bases lay between the germline ends. CDR3 amino acids: CSVLITGLAEQFF. Here the CDR3 DNA reads TGCAGCGTTCTCATCACGGGACTTGCTGAGCAGTTCTTC.

At least ten counts were recorded for this clonotype. The CDR3 DNA follows: TGTGCCAGCAGCCTGGGACGGAACTCTGGAAACACCATATATTTT. Protein sequence: CASSLGRNSGNTIYF. V usage is TRBV12-3 or TRBV12-4 and J usage is TRBJ1-3; a possible D gene is TRBD1 (5 bases). CDR3 size: 15 residues. The V end lost 6 bases, the J end lost 0 bases, and 12 bases lay between the germline ends.

This clonotype has at least ten counts. This chain joins TRBV12-3 or TRBV12-4 and TRBJ1-4; D ambiguous. The CDR3 has 15 residues. Between the trimmed V and J ends, which lost 7 bases and 0 bases, there was a span of 12 bases. CDR3 sequence (DNA): TGTGCCAGCACCCACATCCAGGCAACTAATGAAAAACTGTTTTTT. Its protein product is CASTHIQATNEKLFF.

V is TRBV11-2 and J is TRBJ2-3; weak D call: TRBD2 (7 bases). CDR3 length equals 13 residues. Germline values: CDR1 SGHAT, CDR2 FQNNGV. V gave up 4 bases and J gave up 14 bases, with 19 bases separating them. The CDR3 nucleotides are TGTGCCAGCAGCTCCACGGGGGGCCCCCCGGGGTATTTT. It is translated as CASSSTGGPPGYF. Drawing the rest from reference TRBV11-2 and TRBJ2-3, the complete variable domain is EAGVAQSPRYKIIEKRQSVAFWCNPISGHATLYWYQQILGQGPKLLIQFQNNGVVDDSQLPKDRFSAERLKGVDSTLKIQPAKLEDSAVYLCASSSTGGPPGYFGPGTRLTVL.

This clonotype occurred many times. This chain links TRBV12-3 or TRBV12-4 with TRBJ1-2, with a tentative D call TRBD1 (6 bases). There are 15 residues in the CDR3. Trimming removed 1 base at V and 7 bases at J, with 16 bases between. CDR3: CASSLVLGRGAGYTF. CDR3 nucleotides: TGTGCCAGCAGTTTAGTCCTTGGCAGGGGAGCTGGCTACACCTTC.

This clonotype showed up many times. This chain connects TRBV4-1 to TRBJ2-2; 12 bases line up with TRBD2. This CDR3 contains 18 residues. With 1 base clipped from V and 6 bases from J, the junction kept 9 bases outside the gene matches. Germline CDR1 and CDR2: MGHRA and YSYEKL. CDR3 amino acids: CASSQAPSGGGFAGELFF. The DNA of the CDR3 is TGCGCCAGCAGCCAAGCGCCTAGCGGGGGGGGTTTTGCCGGGGAGCTGTTTTTT.

This clonotype was recorded many times. The genes are TRBV7-9 and TRBJ1-5, with unresolved D. In germline, CDR1 is SEHNR, CDR2 FQNEAQ (reference sequence). CDR3 length equals 17 residues. V was shortened by 2 bases and J by 4 bases, with 18 bases between the two germline ends. The CDR3 loop is CASSLSPVGFGNQPQHF. The CDR3 DNA follows: TGTGCCAGCAGCTTAAGCCCGGTGGGGTTTGGGAATCAGCCCCAGCATTTT.

The table lists this clonotype with many counts. The rearrangement joins TRBV5-6 to TRBJ2-7; D is possibly TRBD1 or TRBD2 (5 bases each). CDR3 length: 14 residues. The V gene lost 4 bases and the J gene lost 6 bases, with 17 bases spanning the gap. Per germline, CDR1 SGHDT and CDR2 YYEEEE. DNA of the CDR3: TGTGCCAGCAGCCTACAGACTGGGGACCTCGAGCAGTACTTC. This gives the protein CASSLQTGDLEQYF.

This clonotype has a count of ten or more. V gene TRBV18 combines with J gene TRBJ2-7, with TRBD1 matching 7 bases. The CDR3 is made up of 14 amino acids. Per germline, CDR1 KGHSH and CDR2 LQKENI. J was trimmed by 3 bases and V by 4 bases; bases with no gene match: 6. The CDR3 here is CASSRAGQDYEQYF. CDR3 coding DNA: TGTGCCAGCTCACGTGCCGGACAGGACTACGAGCAGTACTTC.

The chain carries TRBV5-1 and TRBJ2-7; TRBD2 might be the D (5 bases). V gave up 3 bases and J gave up 4 bases, with 17 bases separating them. This CDR3 comprises 15 residues. CDR1 is SGHRS, CDR2 YFSETQ, per germline. CDR3: CASSYGSAGYYEQYF. The CDR3 DNA follows: TGCGCCAGCAGCTATGGGTCCGCGGGTTATTACGAGCAGTACTTC.

In this sample, this clonotype turned up a few times. The CDR3 region has the DNA TGTGCCAGCAAGTCTCGGCCGTACTCCTACGAGCAGTACTTC. It is translated as CASKSRPYSYEQYF. The chain employs TRBV28 and TRBJ2-7; D not resolved. CDR3 length: 14 residues. The germline gives CDR1 MDHEN, CDR2 SYDVKM. The V end was cut by 7 bases, the J end by 0 bases, with 13 bases between.

This clonotype was counted ten times or more. The chain combines TRBV29-1 with TRBJ1-1, with 7 nucleotides matching TRBD1. CDR3 length: 12 amino acids. The trim removed 7 bases at V and 4 bases at J, leaving 6 bases unmatched. Germline V CDR1 and CDR2: SQVTM, ANQGSEA. CDR3 DNA: TGCAGCGGACAGGGTCTTGGCACTGAAGCTTTCTTT. Translating gives CSGQGLGTEAFF.

This chain uses TRBV12-3 or TRBV12-4 with TRBJ2-2; perhaps TRBD1 as D (5 bases). The CDR3 is 12 residues long. Trimming cost V 4 bases and J 6 bases, with 6 bases left between them. CDR3 DNA sequence: TGTGCCAGCAGTTCAGGGTCCGGGGAGCTGTTTTTT. This sequence encodes CASSSGSGELFF.

This clonotype appeared a few times. The V gene is TRBV21-1, the J gene TRBJ1-5. TRBV21-1 is deemed a pseudogene. The CDR3 has 18 amino acids. The CDR3 sequence is CASSKTGDQSLSNQPQHF. Here the CDR3 DNA reads TGTGCCAGCAGCAAAACGGGAGATCAATCCCTTAGCAATCAGCCCCAGCATTTT.

In its sample, this clonotype was seen many times. The rearrangement joins TRBV19 to TRBJ2-7, with a possible D match to TRBD1 (5 bases). In germline, CDR1 is LNHDA, CDR2 SQIVND (reference sequence). Trimming cost V 7 bases and J 3 bases, with 19 bases left between them. The CDR3 spans 15 residues. The CDR3 loop is CASTPPGHSLYEQYF. CDR3 nucleotides: TGTGCCAGTACCCCACCCGGACACTCCCTCTACGAGCAGTACTTC.

This rearrangement joins TRBV6-2 or TRBV6-3 to TRBJ1-6; D is perhaps TRBD1 (6 bases). CDR1 is MNHEY, CDR2 SVGEGT, per germline. This CDR3 spans 14 amino acids. V gave up 6 bases and J gave up 10 bases, with 16 bases separating them. The CDR3 region has the DNA TGTGCCAGCAGCCTACAGGGAGGAGAGTCACCCCTCCACTTT. Protein product: CASSLQGGESPLHF.

This clonotype was seen many times. The chain combines TRBV4-2 with TRBJ2-5; no definite D call. The length of the CDR3 is 17 residues. Trimming removed 4 bases from V and 2 bases from J, with 20 bases in between. Germline V gives CDR1 LGHNA, CDR2 YNFKEQ. The CDR3 here is CASSRMPYPWAQETQYF. Here the CDR3 DNA reads TGTGCCAGCAGCCGTATGCCGTACCCGTGGGCTCAAGAGACCCAGTACTTC.

This clonotype was picked up many times. The chain uses TRBV27 and TRBJ1-2; D is ambiguous. The length of the CDR3 is 16 residues. The V gene lost 7 bases and the J gene lost 2 bases, with 20 bases spanning the gap. Germline V gene data show CDR1 as MNHEY and CDR2 as SMNVEV (reference sequence). The CDR3 DNA is TGTGCCAGCATGGGATTAGGTGGGAGTCTCAACTATGGCTACACCTTC. It yields the protein CASMGLGGSLNYGYTF.

This clonotype was found many times. The chain links TRBV20-1 to TRBJ2-3, with 13 nucleotides matching TRBD2. V lost 6 bases and J lost 2; bases outside the gene matches: 5. The CDR3 has 15 residues. Germline V gives CDR1 DFQATT, CDR2 SNEGSKA (reference sequence). The CDR3 nucleotides read TGCAGTGCGAAGGGACTAGCGGGACCCACAGATACGCAGTATTTT. The encoded protein is CSAKGLAGPTDTQYF.

CDR3 nucleotides: TGTGCCAGCCGAGCCGGTTGGAACACTGAAGCTTTCTTT. This gives the protein CASRAGWNTEAFF. The V and J genes are TRBV12-3 or TRBV12-4 and TRBJ1-1, with D unclear. This CDR3 has 13 residues. V was cut by 8 bases and J by 1 base, with 11 bases left in between.

Many counts were recorded for this clonotype. CDR3 amino acids: CASSYSQGYTDTQYF. The CDR3 region has the DNA TGTGCCAGCAGTTACTCACAGGGATACACAGATACGCAGTATTTT. V and J are TRBV6-2 or TRBV6-3 and TRBJ2-3; tentatively, D is TRBD1 (6 bases). The V and J ends lost 0 bases and 2 bases respectively, with 9 bases between them. The CDR3 consists of 15 residues. Looked up from germline, CDR1 is MNHEY and CDR2 is SVGEGT.

This clonotype was picked up many times. The chain couples TRBV5-1 to TRBJ2-7; 7 bases align to TRBD1. This CDR3 is 14 amino acids long. The germline V gene encodes CDR1 SGHRS and CDR2 YFSETQ. V dropped 3 bases and J dropped 3; count of bases not matched to a gene: 6. The chain's CDR3 is CASSYSQGSYEQYF. CDR3 in DNA: TGCGCCAGCAGCTACTCACAGGGGAGCTACGAGCAGTACTTC.

In its sample, this clonotype was seen many times. This chain joins TRBV6-1 and TRBJ2-5; either TRBD1 or TRBD2 may supply D (5 bases each). Germline V gene lookup returns CDR1 MNHNS and CDR2 SASEGT. Trimming took off 4 bases at V and 2 bases at J, with 17 bases between the two ends. The CDR3 spans 16 residues. CDR3 amino acids: CASSALGAAIQETQYF. As DNA, the CDR3 is TGTGCCAGCAGTGCCCTCGGGGCAGCTATTCAAGAGACCCAGTACTTC.

In its sample, this clonotype is medium-sized. The chain joins TRBV24-1 to TRBJ2-3; D is unclear. V dropped 7 bases and J dropped 1 base, with 8 bases sitting between them. This CDR3 has 13 amino acids. CDR1 is KGHDR, CDR2 SFDVKD, per germline. The CDR3 sequence: CATREVGTDTQYF. In DNA form, the CDR3 reads TGTGCCACCAGAGAGGTGGGCACAGATACGCAGTATTTT.

The chain links TRBV2 to TRBJ2-3; no reliable D call. The V gene lost 6 bases and the J gene lost 0 bases, with 7 bases spanning the gap. Germline CDR1 and CDR2: SNHLY and FYNNEI. The CDR3 is 13 amino acids. In DNA, the CDR3 is TGTGCCAGCAGGCGTACTAGCACAGATACGCAGTATTTT. Translated, it gives CASRRTSTDTQYF.

Ten or more counts support this clonotype. The chain is built from TRBV2 and TRBJ2-5; 7 bases agree with TRBD2. V lost 6 bases and J lost 2; bases outside the gene matches: 3. Germline V lookup: CDR1 SNHLY, CDR2 FYNNEI. The CDR3 is 13 amino acids. The chain's CDR3 is CASSTSVQETQYF. In DNA, the CDR3 is TGTGCCAGCAGCACTAGCGTTCAAGAGACCCAGTACTTC.